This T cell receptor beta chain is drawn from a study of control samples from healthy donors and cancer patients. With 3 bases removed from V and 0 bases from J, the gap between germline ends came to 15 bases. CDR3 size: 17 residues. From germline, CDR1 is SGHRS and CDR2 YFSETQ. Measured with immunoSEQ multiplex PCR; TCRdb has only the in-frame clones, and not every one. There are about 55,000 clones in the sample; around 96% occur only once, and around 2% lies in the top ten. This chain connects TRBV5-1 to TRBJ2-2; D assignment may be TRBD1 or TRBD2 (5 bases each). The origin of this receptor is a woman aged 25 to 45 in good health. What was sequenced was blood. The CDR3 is CASSWGWGLPNTGELFF. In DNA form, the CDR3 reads TGCGCCAGCAGCTGGGGGTGGGGCCTCCCGAACACCGGGGAGCTGTTTTTT. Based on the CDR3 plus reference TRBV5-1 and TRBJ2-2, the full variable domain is KAGVTQTPRYLIKTRGQQVTLSCSPISGHRSVSWYQQTPGQGLQFLFEYFSETQRNKGNFPGRFSGRQFSNSRSEMNVSTLELGDSALYLCASSWGWGLPNTGELFFGEGSRLTVL.